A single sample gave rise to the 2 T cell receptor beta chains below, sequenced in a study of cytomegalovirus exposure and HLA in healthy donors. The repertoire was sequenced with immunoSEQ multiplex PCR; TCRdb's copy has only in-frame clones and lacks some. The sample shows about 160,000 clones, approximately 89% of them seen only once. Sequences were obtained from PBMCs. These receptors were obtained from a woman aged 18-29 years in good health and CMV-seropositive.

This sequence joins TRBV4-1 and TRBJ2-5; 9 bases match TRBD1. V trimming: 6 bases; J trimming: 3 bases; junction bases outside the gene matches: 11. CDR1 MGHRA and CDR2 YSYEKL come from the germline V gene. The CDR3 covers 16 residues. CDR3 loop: CASRFTGGEMEETQYF. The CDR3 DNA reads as TGCGCCAGCAGGTTCACAGGGGGCGAAATGGAAGAGACCCAGTACTTC.

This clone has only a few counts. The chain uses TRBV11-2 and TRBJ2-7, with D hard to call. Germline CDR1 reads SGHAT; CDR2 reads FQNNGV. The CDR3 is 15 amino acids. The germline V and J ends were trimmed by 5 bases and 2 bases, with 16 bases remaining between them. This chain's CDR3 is CASSISRRGTYEQYF. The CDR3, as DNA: TGTGCCAGCAGCATCAGCCGACGAGGAACCTACGAGCAGTACTTC.